The text below deals with one T cell receptor (beta chain). No cognate antigen has been identified for it. Within one base of it there is no much larger clone, and no base qualities were kept. The treatment or condition label on this specimen signifies: approximately 18 received Ad26.COV2.S at low or high dose, single or two shots; about 5 received placebo; per-sample allocation not given. Repertoires of vaccine and placebo recipients were sequenced from samples collected on day 63 after the first injection. Between 29 July and 7 August 2020, Cohort 1b enrolled around 24 adults aged 18-55 years at one site in Boston, USA. Ad26.COV2.S consisted of a replication-incompetent adenovirus type 26 vector by which a prefusion-stabilized SARS-CoV-2 spike protein from the original Wuhan strain was expressed. Including cysteine and phenylalanine, the CDR3 has 14 amino acids. Left in the record is the CDR3 DNA by itself, 42 bases read in frame from the first base. CDR1 and CDR2, per the germline V gene, are KGHSH and LQKENI. V and J are trimmed by 5 bases and 0 bases, and the gene matches miss 4 bases of the junction.

This specimen comes from a study of Ad26.COV2.S vaccination and SARS-CoV-2 variants (dated by TCRdb to the early 2020s). Looking at the study overall: Vaccine-arm donors were drawn from COV1001, a multicentre, randomized, double-blind, placebo-controlled phase I-IIa trial of Ad26.COV2.S in healthy adults. Participants in the trial were split at random into five groups of five each, receiving low-dose or high-dose Ad26.COV2.S once or twice, or else placebo on both occasions. The TCR-sequenced set comprised about 30 samples: approximately 19 Ad26.COV2.S vaccine recipients, 5 placebo recipients and 8 SARS-CoV-2 convalescent individuals. TCRbeta repertoire sequencing was used to assess the specificity and breadth of SARS-CoV-2-reactive T cell receptors after Ad26.COV2.S vaccination. Blinding of investigators to trial group allocation was maintained during experiments and outcome assessment. Ad26.COV2.S was administered intramuscularly at a dose of 5x10^10 or 1x10^11 viral particles, either as one shot or as two shots given 56 days apart.

The immunoSEQ Assay was used to sequence TCRbeta CDR3 regions. After extraction, genomic DNA underwent amplification by bias-controlled multiplex PCR, followed by high-throughput sequencing. In the source study's methods: To quantify the absolute abundance of each unique TCRbeta CDR3 region, sequences were collapsed and filtered. T cell fraction was estimated by normalizing TCRbeta template counts to usable DNA, with usable DNA measured through amplification of reference genes found in all nucleated cells. Repertoire TCRs were annotated as SARS-CoV-2-specific by exact matching of V gene, CDR3 amino acid sequence and J gene to a known reactive TCR set. The reference SARS-CoV-2 TCR set was obtained from MIRA and was filtered for enrichment in COVID-19-positive ImmuneCODE repertoires, whereby public or cross-reactive TCRs were removed. Using the MIRA antigens, annotated TCRs were further analysed by specific ORF or by position within an ORF. Breadth was defined as the number of annotated unique rearrangements divided by the total number of unique productive rearrangements, and depth was defined as the summed frequency of the annotated unique rearrangements. Group comparisons of TCR breadth used two-sided Wilcoxon rank-sum tests. Here the immuneACCESS table is served through TCRdb, limited to in-frame sequences with V and J called. Missing clones are a known gap in these copies; in checked studies unresolved V genes cover under half, and the rest lacks a known reason. The DNA gave D and trimming, while V, J and clone size come from that table. The sample table shows around 450,000 clones, and roughly 88% are seen once. Of the sample, 3.6% falls within the top ten clones.

Beyond this particular receptor, the publication reports: After vaccination, substantial breadth of spike-specific CD8+ and CD4+ T cell responses was reported. Higher spike-specific TCR breadth was observed in Ad26.COV2.S recipients than in placebo recipients (P = 0.0014). The authors noted that total T cell responses may have been underestimated by the TCR breadth and depth analyses. Comparing responses between vaccine doses or regimens was not something the study was powered to do. Vaccine and placebo recipients had comparable non-spike TCR breadth, which fits with the vaccine containing only spike.

The V gene is TRBV18 and the J gene is TRBJ2-7; a stretch of 7 junction bases matches TRBD1. This receptor was identified in a person between 18 and 65 years old who received the Ad26.COV2.S COVID-19 vaccine or a placebo. The sequencing used peripheral blood, collected in a trial of Ad26.COV2.S vaccine versus placebo. The DNA sequence is given as TGTGCCAGCTCAGAAACAGGGGTCTCCTACGAGCAGTACTTC. It specifies CASSETGVSYEQYF.